Only a few counts were recorded for the clone carrying this TCR beta chain. Its antigen is not known. This entry belongs to a study of T cells in Graves' hyperthyroidism and ophthalmopathy. Notes on the study in general: Expanded thyroid clonotypes (above 0.001) were mostly also found in blood.

From RNA transcripts, TCR beta CDR3 regions were amplified. The HTBI primer set served for first-round RT-PCR of the TCR CDR3. TCRdb recomputed calls from the multiplex PCR reads with MiXCR, one row per CDR3 protein. The sample consists of roughly 500,000 distinct CDR3 sequences, 11% to 15% of them appearing once. The CDR3 has 14 residues. Trimming removed 7 bases at V and 5 bases at J, with 17 bases between. Per the germline V gene, CDR1 is MNHEY and CDR2 is SVGEGT. The sequencing sample was made of blood. The genes are TRBV6-2 or TRBV6-3 and TRBJ2-5; the D gene is possibly TRBD2 (5 bases). This receptor was obtained from a woman in her 30s with Graves' hyperthyroidism that later progressed to Graves' ophthalmopathy. The CDR3 DNA reads TGTGCCAGCACAAAGCGGAGCCCCCAGGAGACCCAGTACTTC. Translated, it gives CASTKRSPQETQYF.